Each of the 17 T cell receptor beta chains below was sequenced from the same sample in a study of blood T cells in healthy people across ages. For the second PCR, which ran for about 6 to 11 cycles, a sample-barcoded 5' primer and a J-beta primer mix were used. TCRdb re-called the 5' RACE reads through MiXCR, storing one row per CDR3 protein. Of about 800,000 distinct CDR3 sequences listed, about 42% were seen once; the top ten hold 15% to 20%. Sample: blood. These receptor sequences come from an elderly man in good health.

The chain has TRBV7-9 and TRBJ1-2; D is uncertain. The CDR3 extends over 17 amino acids. Germline assignment: CDR1 SEHNR and CDR2 FQNEAQ (reference sequence). The V end was cut by 5 bases, the J end by 2 bases, with 21 bases between. CDR3 DNA: TGTGCCAGCAGCCATCGGGTTAATGTCGGAGTGAACTATGGCTACACCTTC. It specifies CASSHRVNVGVNYGYTF.

This chain links TRBV9 with TRBJ1-6, with D uncertain. V was trimmed by 4 bases and J by 7 bases, leaving 12 bases between them. There are 14 residues in the CDR3. Germline values: CDR1 SGDLS, CDR2 YYNGEE. Written as DNA, the CDR3 is TGTGCCAGCAGCCCAACGCAGAGGAATTCACCCCTCCACTTT. The encoded protein is CASSPTQRNSPLHF.

The sample holds many counts of this clonotype. V is TRBV20-1 and J is TRBJ2-5; 8 positions match TRBD2. This CDR3 comprises 14 residues. Unmatched junction bases numbered 5, after V lost 1 base and J lost 4 bases. Germline V gene data show CDR1 as DFQATT and CDR2 as SNEGSKA (reference sequence). The DNA of the CDR3 is TGCAGTGCTAGAGTAGGGGCGGGAGGAGAGACCCAGTACTTC. It is translated as CSARVGAGGETQYF.

This clonotype was counted a few times. The gene calls are TRBV30 and TRBJ1-1; D perhaps matches TRBD1 (6 bases). Trimming pared 8 bases from V and 4 bases from J, leaving 14 bases between. The CDR3 covers 12 residues. The germline V gene has CDR1 GTSNPN and CDR2 SVGIG (reference sequence). CDR3 nucleotides: TGTGCCCAGACAGGACGGGGCACTGAAGCTTTCTTT. Protein product: CAQTGRGTEAFF.

This clonotype has only a few counts. V gene TRBV7-9 combines with J gene TRBJ2-1; TRBD2 matches 8 bases. The trim removed 3 bases at V and 6 bases at J, leaving 7 bases unmatched. The V gene's germline CDR1 is SEHNR and CDR2 FQNEAQ (reference sequence). This CDR3 has 15 residues. CDR3 loop: CASSFSSGSSNEQFF. The CDR3 region has the DNA TGTGCCAGCAGCTTCTCCAGCGGGAGTTCCAATGAGCAGTTCTTC.

This chain links TRBV20-1 with TRBJ2-7; D might be TRBD1 (6 bases). The germline V and J ends were trimmed by 6 bases and 3 bases, with 12 bases remaining between them. Per the germline V gene, CDR1 is DFQATT and CDR2 is SNEGSKA (reference sequence). The CDR3 sequence is 12 residues long. DNA for the CDR3: TGCAGTGCGACCGGGACACACTACGAGCAGTACTTC. This codes for CSATGTHYEQYF.

The chain combines TRBV6-5 with TRBJ2-4, with 11 bases matching TRBD2. Germline trimming cut 2 bases from V and 5 bases from J; bases unmatched to any gene: 8. Germline V gene sequence: CDR1 MNHEY, CDR2 SVGAGI. The CDR3 loop spans 17 amino acids. The CDR3 DNA sequence: TGTGCCAGCAGTTACCGGGGCCTAGCGGGAGGACAAAACATTCAGTACTTC. It encodes CASSYRGLAGGQNIQYF.

The chain couples TRBV9 to TRBJ1-2, with D possibly being TRBD1 (5 bases). Germline CDR1 is SGDLS and CDR2 is YYNGEE. The V end was cut by 0 bases, the J end by 6 bases, with 15 bases between. CDR3 size: 15 residues. CDR3 protein: CASSVDWDGRDGYTF. The CDR3 coding sequence is TGTGCCAGCAGCGTAGACTGGGACGGCCGAGATGGCTACACCTTC.

The gene calls are TRBV7-2 and TRBJ1-1; D gene uncertain. The germline CDR1 and CDR2 sequences are SGHTA and FQGNSA. With 2 bases removed from V and 6 bases from J, the gap between germline ends came to 7 bases. The CDR3 is 12 residues long. The DNA of the CDR3 is TGTGCCAGCAGCTTAAGTTTATCTGAAGCTTTCTTT. The encoded protein is CASSLSLSEAFF.

The rearrangement joins TRBV6-2 or TRBV6-3 to TRBJ1-4, with 8 bases fitting TRBD1. Germline V gene sequence: CDR1 MNHEY, CDR2 SVGEGT. CDR3 length: 14 amino acids. The V and J ends lost 6 bases and 7 bases, in that order; junction bases with no gene match: 7. CDR3: CASSPGQGVEKLFF. DNA for the CDR3: TGTGCCAGCAGCCCTGGACAGGGAGTTGAAAAACTGTTTTTT.

Points on this clonotype: With a much larger clone just one base away, this may be a read error. V usage is TRBV10-3 and J usage is TRBJ2-5; a possible D gene is TRBD1 (5 bases). CDR1 and CDR2 from the germline V gene are ENHRY and SYGVKD. The length of the CDR3 is 15 residues. The CDR3 nucleotides are TGTACCATCAGAGCAGGTGGGGCGAGTCAAGAGACCCAGTACTTC. Translation gives CTIRAGGASQETQYF.

CDR3 region: CAISERPNTEAFF. CDR3 in DNA: TGTGCCATCAGTGAGAGACCGAACACTGAAGCTTTCTTT. The chain combines TRBV10-3 with TRBJ1-1; no reliable D call. Germline-derived CDR1 and CDR2 are ENHRY and SYGVKD. The length of the CDR3 is 13 residues. The V end lost 2 bases, the J end lost 1 base, and 5 bases lay between the germline ends.

The chain joins TRBV7-6 to TRBJ2-7; D tentatively reads TRBD1 or TRBD2 (5 bases each). The J call is uncertain, as TRBJ2-5 better fits the DNA end. The CDR3 runs 15 residues. Germline V lookup: CDR1 SGHVS, CDR2 FNYEAQ. CDR3 in amino acids: CASSYRDGEKETQYF. For the CDR3, the DNA is TGTGCCAGCAGCTACCGGGACGGAGAGAAAGAGACCCAGTACTTC.

This clonotype was counted a few times. This chain connects TRBV12-3 or TRBV12-4 to TRBJ2-7; 8 bases map to TRBD1. The CDR3 extends over 16 amino acids. The V gene end was trimmed by 2 bases and the J gene end by 4 bases; junction bases not matched to a gene: 10. The CDR3 DNA is TGTGCCAGCAGTTTAACGTTTCGACAGGGGTGGTACGAGCAGTACTTC. Its translation: CASSLTFRQGWYEQYF.

About this clonotype: One end of the junction is discordant with germline, which a read error may explain. V is TRBV15 and J is TRBJ2-4, with 10 bases fitting TRBD2. This CDR3 is built from 18 residues. Germline V gene data show CDR1 as LNHNV and CDR2 as YYDKDF (reference sequence). CDR3 region: CVTSRSREASGGKNIQYF. DNA for the CDR3: TGTGTCACCAGCAGATCTCGGGAGGCTAGCGGGGGTAAAAACATTCAGTACTTC.

V gene TRBV7-7 combines with J gene TRBJ2-5; possible D gene TRBD1, 6 bases. The CDR3 is made up of 14 amino acids. Per the germline V gene, CDR1 is SSHAT and CDR2 is FNYEAQ (reference sequence). V was shortened by 4 bases and J by 3 bases, with 12 bases between the two germline ends. For the CDR3, the DNA is TGTGCCAGCAGCTACGGGACACTAAAAGAGACCCAGTACTTC. This sequence encodes CASSYGTLKETQYF.

The rearrangement uses TRBV20-1 and TRBJ2-1, with a weak D call TRBD2 (7 bases). V was trimmed by 3 bases and J by 4 bases, leaving 19 bases between them. CDR1 is DFQATT and CDR2 is SNEGSKA in the germline V gene (reference sequence). The CDR3 runs to 16 residues. This CDR3 reads CSARPGERGGYNEQFF. The CDR3 nucleotides are TGCAGTGCTAGGCCGGGAGAGAGGGGGGGTTACAATGAGCAGTTCTTC.